Listed below are T cell receptor beta chains from one sample, sequenced in a study of Ad26.COV2.S vaccination and SARS-CoV-2 variants. TCRdb's copy holds only in-frame clones and misses some; the assay was immunoSEQ multiplex PCR. This sample carries 350,000 to 450,000 clones, roughly 81% of them seen once, and the ten largest clones take roughly 3.3%. This specimen was peripheral blood, taken in a trial of Ad26.COV2.S vaccine versus placebo. All receptors derive from a person aged 18-60 years who received the Ad26.COV2.S COVID-19 vaccine or a placebo. Both conserved end residues are part of each CDR3. The D gene is left open where the match is weak. Size values are once, few and many counts, or a class for expanded clones, and some rows have none.

cdr3_aa | cdr3_nt | d_call | j_call | cdr3_length | clone_size | v_call
CASSQGQGAGQPQHF | TGTGCCAGCAGCCAAGGACAGGGGGCAGGGCAGCCCCAGCATTTT | TRBD1 | TRBJ1-5 | 15 | . | TRBV3-1/TRBV3-2
CASSDQGPGELFF | TGTGCCAGCAGCGACCAGGGGCCCGGGGAGCTGTTTTTT | . | TRBJ2-2 | 13 | . | TRBV7-6
CAPTTGYEQYF | TGTGCCCCTACCACGGGCTACGAGCAGTACTTC | . | TRBJ2-7 | 11 | . | TRBV15
CASSYARDLAGSYEQYF | TGTGCCAGCAGTTACGCCAGGGACCTGGCGGGTTCCTACGAGCAGTACTTC | . | TRBJ2-7 | 17 | . | TRBV6-2/TRBV6-3
CASSFGARDEQYF | TGTGCCAGCAGCTTCGGGGCGCGAGACGAGCAGTACTTC | . | TRBJ2-7 | 13 | many | TRBV5-6
CASSSSLQETQYF | TGTGCCAGCAGTTCCTCCCTCCAAGAGACCCAGTACTTC | . | TRBJ2-5 | 13 | . | TRBV27
CASSPTGDTQYF | TGTGCCAGCAGTCCGACGGGAGATACGCAGTATTTT | . | TRBJ2-3 | 12 | . | TRBV6-2/TRBV6-3
CAGLRDRGFPSSYNEQFF | TGTGCCGGATTAAGGGACAGGGGCTTCCCTAGCTCCTACAATGAGCAGTTCTTC | TRBD1 | TRBJ2-1 | 18 | once | TRBV2
CASMTSGREDWTYEQYF | TGCGCCAGCATGACTAGCGGGAGGGAAGATTGGACCTACGAGCAGTACTTC | TRBD2 | TRBJ2-7 | 17 | . | TRBV5-1
CASSPGQGIGQETQYF | TGCGCCAGCAGCCCCGGACAGGGGATAGGGCAAGAGACCCAGTACTTC | TRBD1 | TRBJ2-5 | 16 | . | TRBV5-1
CASSLSGEETQYF | TGTGCCAGCAGCTTGAGCGGAGAAGAGACCCAGTACTTC | . | TRBJ2-5 | 13 | . | TRBV5-6
CASSFRGGSRLEAFF | TGTGCCAGCAGCTTCAGGGGGGGGTCCCGCCTAGAAGCTTTCTTT | TRBD1 | TRBJ1-1 | 15 | . | TRBV7-2
CASSRGSRSHPDTQYF | TGTGCCAGCAGCCGAGGCAGCCGGTCCCATCCGGATACGCAGTATTTT | . | TRBJ2-3 | 16 | once | TRBV3-1/TRBV3-2
CASSYSSYNEQFF | TGTGCCAGCAGTTATTCCTCCTACAATGAGCAGTTCTTC | . | TRBJ2-1 | 13 | once | TRBV6-5
CSAGQNYGYTF | TGCAGCGCGGGACAGAACTATGGCTACACCTTC | TRBD1 | TRBJ1-2 | 11 | . | TRBV29-1
CASSRTGSSYEQYF | TGTGCCAGCAGTCGGACGGGGAGCTCCTACGAGCAGTACTTC | . | TRBJ2-7 | 14 | . | TRBV28
CASSYSTQGYSNQPQHF | TGTGCCAGCAGTTACTCGACACAGGGTTATAGCAATCAGCCCCAGCATTTT | . | TRBJ1-5 | 17 | . | TRBV6-2/TRBV6-3
CASSPGGTGNTIYF | TGTGCCAGCTCACCAGGTGGTACGGGAAACACCATATATTTT | . | TRBJ1-3 | 14 | . | TRBV18
CASLGEEKLFF | TGTGCCAGCCTAGGGGAAGAAAAACTGTTTTTT | . | TRBJ1-4 | 11 | . | TRBV28
CAWKGVGWQYNSPLHF | TGTGCCTGGAAGGGCGTTGGTTGGCAATATAATTCACCCCTCCACTTT | . | TRBJ1-6 | 16 | . | TRBV30